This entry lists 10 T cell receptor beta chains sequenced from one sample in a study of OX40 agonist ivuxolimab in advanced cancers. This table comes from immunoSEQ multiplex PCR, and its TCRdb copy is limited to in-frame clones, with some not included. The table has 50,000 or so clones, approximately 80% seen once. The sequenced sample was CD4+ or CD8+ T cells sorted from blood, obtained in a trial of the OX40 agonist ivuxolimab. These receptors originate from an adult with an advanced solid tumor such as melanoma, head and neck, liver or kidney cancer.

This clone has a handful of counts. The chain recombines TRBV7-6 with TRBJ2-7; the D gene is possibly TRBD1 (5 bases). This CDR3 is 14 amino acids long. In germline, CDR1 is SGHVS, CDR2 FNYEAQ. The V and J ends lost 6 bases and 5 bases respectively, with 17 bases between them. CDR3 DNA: TGTGCCAGCAGTCACCCCGGCAGGGCTAACGAGCAGTACTTC. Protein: CASSHPGRANEQYF.

The CDR3 DNA is TGTGCCAGCAGTTTAGGGCAGAGCACAGATACGCAGTATTTT. The encoded protein is CASSLGQSTDTQYF. This sequence joins TRBV28 and TRBJ2-3, with D unresolved. This CDR3 spans 14 amino acids. The ends were cut back, 2 bases at V and 0 bases at J, with 6 bases in the middle. Germline V gives CDR1 MDHEN, CDR2 SYDVKM.

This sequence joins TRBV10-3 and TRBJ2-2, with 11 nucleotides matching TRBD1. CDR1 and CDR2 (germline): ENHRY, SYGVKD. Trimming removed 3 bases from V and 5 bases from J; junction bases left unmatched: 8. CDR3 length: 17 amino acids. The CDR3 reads CAISDLRTGGLTGELFF. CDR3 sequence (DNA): TGTGCCATCAGTGATCTCCGGACAGGGGGCCTTACCGGGGAGCTGTTTTTT.

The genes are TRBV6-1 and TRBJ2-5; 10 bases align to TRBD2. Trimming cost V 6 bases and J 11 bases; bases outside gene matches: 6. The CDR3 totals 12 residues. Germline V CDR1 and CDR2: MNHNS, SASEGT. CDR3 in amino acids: CASRTTSGQQYF. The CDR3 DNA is TGTGCCAGCAGAACGACTAGCGGGCAGCAGTACTTC.

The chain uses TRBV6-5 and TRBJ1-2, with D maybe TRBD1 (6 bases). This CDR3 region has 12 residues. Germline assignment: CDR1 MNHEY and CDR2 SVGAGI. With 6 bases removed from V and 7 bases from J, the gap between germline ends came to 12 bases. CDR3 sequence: CASSEGDRGYTF. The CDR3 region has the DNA TGTGCCAGCAGCGAGGGGGATCGTGGCTACACCTTC.

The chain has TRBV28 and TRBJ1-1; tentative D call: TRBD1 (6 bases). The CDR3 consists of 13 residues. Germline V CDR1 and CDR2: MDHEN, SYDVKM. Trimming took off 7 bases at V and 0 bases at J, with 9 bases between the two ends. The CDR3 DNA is TGTGCCAGCACGGACAGCCTGAACACTGAAGCTTTCTTT. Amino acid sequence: CASTDSLNTEAFF. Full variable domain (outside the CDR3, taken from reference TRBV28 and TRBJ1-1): DVKVTQSSRYLVKRTGEKVFLECVQDMDHENMFWYRQDPGLGLRLIYFSYDVKMKEKGDIPEGYSVSREKKERFSLILESASTNQTSMYLCASTDSLNTEAFFGQGTRLTVV.

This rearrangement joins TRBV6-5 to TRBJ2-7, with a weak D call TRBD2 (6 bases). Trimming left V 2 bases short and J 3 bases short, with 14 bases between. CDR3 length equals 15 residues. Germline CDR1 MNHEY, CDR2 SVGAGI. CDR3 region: CASSYMPGLYYEQYF. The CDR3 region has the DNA TGTGCCAGCAGTTACATGCCGGGACTTTACTACGAGCAGTACTTC.

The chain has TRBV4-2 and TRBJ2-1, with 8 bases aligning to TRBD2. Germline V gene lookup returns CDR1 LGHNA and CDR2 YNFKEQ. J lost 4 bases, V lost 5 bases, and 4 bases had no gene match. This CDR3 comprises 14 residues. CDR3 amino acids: CASSAGLDYNEQFF. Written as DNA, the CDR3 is TGTGCCAGCAGCGCGGGACTAGATTACAATGAGCAGTTCTTC.

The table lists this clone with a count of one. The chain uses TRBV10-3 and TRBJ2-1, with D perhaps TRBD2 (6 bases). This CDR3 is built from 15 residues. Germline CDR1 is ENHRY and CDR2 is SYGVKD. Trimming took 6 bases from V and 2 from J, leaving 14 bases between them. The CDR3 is CAIRVAEGTYNEQFF. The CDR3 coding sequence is TGTGCCATCAGGGTAGCGGAAGGGACCTACAATGAGCAGTTCTTC.

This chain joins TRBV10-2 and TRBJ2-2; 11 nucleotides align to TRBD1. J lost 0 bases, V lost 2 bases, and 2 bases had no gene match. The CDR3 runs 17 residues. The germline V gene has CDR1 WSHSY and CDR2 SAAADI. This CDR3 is CASSEGTGGANTGELFF. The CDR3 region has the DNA TGCGCCAGCAGTGAGGGGACAGGGGGAGCGAACACCGGGGAGCTGTTTTTT.